This is a list of T cell receptor beta chains from one sample in a study of radiotherapy plus CTLA-4 blockade in lung cancer. Measured with immunoSEQ multiplex PCR; TCRdb has only the in-frame clones, and not every one. Counted here are more than 55,000 clones, approximately 84% occurring once; the ten biggest clones make up around 6.6%. Sequencing was performed on peripheral blood, taken from a patient treated with radiotherapy plus ipilimumab. The receptor set was obtained from a human donor with non-small cell lung cancer whose response to radiotherapy plus ipilimumab could not be evaluated. Each CDR3 is given with its conserved first and last residue. A D gene is named only where the DNA matches it firmly. Not all rows give a size; the values are once, few, many and, for expanded clones, a class.

clone_size | cdr3_length | j_call | v_call | d_call | cdr3_nt | cdr3_aa
NA | 12 | TRBJ2-1 | TRBV5-6 | NA | TGTGCCAGCAGCTTGACTCCTGGTGAGCAGTTCTTC | CASSLTPGEQFF
NA | 14 | TRBJ2-5 | TRBV5-1 | NA | TGCGCCAGCAGCGTCGACAGTTCGCAAGAGACCCAGTACTTC | CASSVDSSQETQYF
NA | 14 | TRBJ2-7 | TRBV6-1 | TRBD1 | TGTGCCAGCAAACCCCAGGGGGCCACCTACGAGCAGTACTTC | CASKPQGATYEQYF
NA | 14 | TRBJ2-7 | TRBV11-3 | TRBD1 | TGTGCCAGCAGCTTAGGACAGGGGATTGACGAGCAGTACTTC | CASSLGQGIDEQYF
NA | 15 | TRBJ2-3 | TRBV7-2 | NA | TGTGCCAGCAGCTTAGGAGGCCATGGTCCAGATACGCAGTATTTT | CASSLGGHGPDTQYF
NA | 14 | TRBJ2-1 | TRBV7-8 | NA | TGTGCCAGCAGCTTGTCGGGCTCCTACAATGAGCAGTTCTTC | CASSLSGSYNEQFF
NA | 13 | TRBJ2-2 | TRBV28 | NA | TGTGCCTGCAGGGCAACGAACACCGGGGAGCTGTTTTTT | CACRATNTGELFF
few | 14 | TRBJ1-2 | TRBV5-6 | TRBD1 | TGTGCCAGCGGGACAGGGCGTGCTAACTATGGCTACACCTTC | CASGTGRANYGYTF
NA | 15 | TRBJ2-3 | TRBV6-4 | TRBD2 | TGTGCCAGCAGTGACCTAGCGGGGAGCACAGATACGCAGTATTTT | CASSDLAGSTDTQYF
NA | 12 | TRBJ1-2 | TRBV2 | NA | TGTGCCAGCAGTGCTGCTAACTATGGCTACACCTTC | CASSAANYGYTF
NA | 18 | TRBJ2-4 | TRBV4-2 | NA | TGTGCCAGCAGCCAAGATCGGCCCATGGGACTAGCCAAAAACATTCAGTACTTC | CASSQDRPMGLAKNIQYF
NA | 17 | TRBJ2-1 | TRBV30 | TRBD1 | TGTGCCTTTCGACAGAGCAGGGGGAAGGTTTCCTACAATGAGCAGTTCTTC | CAFRQSRGKVSYNEQFF
NA | 13 | TRBJ2-7 | TRBV15 | TRBD1 | TGTGCCACCAGCAATCAGGGGGCCTACGAGCAGTACTTC | CATSNQGAYEQYF
NA | 16 | TRBJ2-3 | TRBV6-5 | TRBD2 | TGTGCCAGCAGTTTTGGGACTAGCGGGGGGATAGATACGCAGTATTTT | CASSFGTSGGIDTQYF
NA | 11 | TRBJ2-7 | TRBV28 | NA | TGTGCCAGCAGTTTTGGGGGGGAGCAGTACTTC | CASSFGGEQYF
NA | 15 | TRBJ1-4 | TRBV5-4 | NA | TGTGCCAGCAGCCCATCCGGGGGGAAAGGTGAAAAACTGTTTTTT | CASSPSGGKGEKLFF
NA | 14 | TRBJ1-5 | TRBV12-5 | NA | TGTGCTAGTGGTCCCACAGATAGCAATCAGCCCCAGCATTTT | CASGPTDSNQPQHF
NA | 14 | TRBJ2-1 | TRBV30 | TRBD1 | TGTGCCTGGCGGGACAGGGGTATGGACAATGAGCAGTTCTTC | CAWRDRGMDNEQFF
NA | 12 | TRBJ2-7 | TRBV7-9 | NA | TGTGCCAGCAGCGCCGGAGTCTACGAGCAGTACTTC | CASSAGVYEQYF
NA | 15 | TRBJ2-1 | TRBV7-8 | TRBD1 | TGTGCCAGCAGCATCACAGGGGGATCCTACAATGAGCAGTTCTTC | CASSITGGSYNEQFF
NA | 14 | TRBJ2-7 | TRBV23-1 | NA | TGCGCCAGCAGTCAACCAAACTGCGGCTACGAGCAGTACTTC | CASSQPNCGYEQYF
once | 15 | TRBJ1-2 | TRBV28 | TRBD1 | TGTGCCAGCACCTTAGCGGGACAGACTAACTATGGCTACACCTTC | CASTLAGQTNYGYTF
NA | 18 | TRBJ2-1 | TRBV2 | TRBD2 | TGTGCCAGCCCGAAGGGACTAGCGGGAGGGCCAACCTCCGGAAAGCAGTTCTTC | CASPKGLAGGPTSGKQFF
NA | 13 | TRBJ2-3 | TRBV30 | TRBD2 | TGTGCCAGGGGGACTAGCGGCACAGATACGCAGTATTTT | CARGTSGTDTQYF
NA | 17 | TRBJ2-3 | TRBV4-3 | TRBD2 | TGCGCCAGCAGCCAAGATACGACTAGCGGAAGCACAGATACGCAGTATTTT | CASSQDTTSGSTDTQYF
NA | 17 | TRBJ2-1 | TRBV7-8 | TRBD1 | TGTGCCAGCAGCTTAGGGGGGCTACAGGGGGGAGTCAATGAGCAGTTCTTC | CASSLGGLQGGVNEQFF
NA | 13 | TRBJ1-2 | TRBV5-1 | NA | TGCGCCAGCAGCTTGGAAGACAGCTATGGCTACACCTTC | CASSLEDSYGYTF
NA | 15 | TRBJ1-2 | TRBV5-5 | NA | TGTGCCAGCAGCTTAAGCACAGCTTCTACGTATGGCTACACCTTC | CASSLSTASTYGYTF